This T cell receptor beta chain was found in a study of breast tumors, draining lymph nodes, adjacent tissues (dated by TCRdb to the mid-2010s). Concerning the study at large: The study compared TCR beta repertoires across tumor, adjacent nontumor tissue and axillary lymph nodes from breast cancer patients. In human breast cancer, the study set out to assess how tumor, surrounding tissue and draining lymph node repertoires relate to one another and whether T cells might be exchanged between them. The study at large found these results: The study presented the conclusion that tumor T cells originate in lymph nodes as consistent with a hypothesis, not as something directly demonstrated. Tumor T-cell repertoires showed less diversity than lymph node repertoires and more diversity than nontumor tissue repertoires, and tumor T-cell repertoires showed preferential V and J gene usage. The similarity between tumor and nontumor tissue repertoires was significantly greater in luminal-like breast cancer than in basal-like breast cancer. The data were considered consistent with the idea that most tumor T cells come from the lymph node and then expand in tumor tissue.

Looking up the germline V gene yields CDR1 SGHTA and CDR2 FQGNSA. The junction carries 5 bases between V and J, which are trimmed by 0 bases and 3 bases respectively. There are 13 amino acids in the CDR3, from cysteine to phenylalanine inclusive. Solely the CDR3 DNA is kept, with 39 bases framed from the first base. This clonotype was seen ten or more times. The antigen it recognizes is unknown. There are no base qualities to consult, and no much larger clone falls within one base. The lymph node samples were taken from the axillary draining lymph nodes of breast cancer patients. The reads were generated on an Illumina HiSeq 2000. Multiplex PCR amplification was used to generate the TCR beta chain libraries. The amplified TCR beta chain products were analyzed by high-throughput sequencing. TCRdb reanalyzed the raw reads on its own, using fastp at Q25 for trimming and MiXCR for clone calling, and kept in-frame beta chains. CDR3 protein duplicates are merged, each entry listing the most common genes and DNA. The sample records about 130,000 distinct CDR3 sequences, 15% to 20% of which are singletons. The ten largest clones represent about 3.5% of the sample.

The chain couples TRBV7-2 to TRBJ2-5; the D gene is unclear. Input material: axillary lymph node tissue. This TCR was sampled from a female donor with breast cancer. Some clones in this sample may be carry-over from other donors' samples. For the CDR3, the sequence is CASSLAAKETQYF. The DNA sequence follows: TGTGCCAGCAGCTTAGCAGCGAAAGAGACCCAGTACTTC. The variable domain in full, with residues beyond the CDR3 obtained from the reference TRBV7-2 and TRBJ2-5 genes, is GAGVSQSPSNKVTEKGKDVELRCDPISGHTALYWYRQSLGQGLEFLIYFQGNSAPDKSGLPSDRFSAERTGGSVSTLTIQRTQQEDSAVYLCASSLAAKETQYFGPGTRLLVL.